This T cell receptor (beta chain) was identified during a study of T cells after yellow fever vaccination. Study summary: Researchers used SMART-Seq v4 Ultra Low Input to prepare fractions that had low cell numbers.

TCRdb reprocessed the 5' RACE reads with MiXCR, giving one entry per CDR3 protein. The sample yields fewer than 450,000 distinct CDR3 sequences, roughly 4% seen once. Trimming took off 5 bases at V and 8 bases at J, with 15 bases between the two ends. CDR3 size: 12 residues. Germline V lookup: CDR1 DFQATT, CDR2 SNEGSKA (reference sequence). This clonotype was picked up many times. The sequences come from PBMCs, collected 5 days after the yellow fever booster vaccination. The chain carries TRBV20-1 and TRBJ1-2; D call uncertain. This sequence originates from a man aged 18 to 29 who received the YFV17D yellow fever vaccine. CDR3 sequence reads: CSAPDAGIGYTF. The CDR3 DNA is TGCAGTGCTCCCGACGCGGGAATCGGCTACACCTTC.